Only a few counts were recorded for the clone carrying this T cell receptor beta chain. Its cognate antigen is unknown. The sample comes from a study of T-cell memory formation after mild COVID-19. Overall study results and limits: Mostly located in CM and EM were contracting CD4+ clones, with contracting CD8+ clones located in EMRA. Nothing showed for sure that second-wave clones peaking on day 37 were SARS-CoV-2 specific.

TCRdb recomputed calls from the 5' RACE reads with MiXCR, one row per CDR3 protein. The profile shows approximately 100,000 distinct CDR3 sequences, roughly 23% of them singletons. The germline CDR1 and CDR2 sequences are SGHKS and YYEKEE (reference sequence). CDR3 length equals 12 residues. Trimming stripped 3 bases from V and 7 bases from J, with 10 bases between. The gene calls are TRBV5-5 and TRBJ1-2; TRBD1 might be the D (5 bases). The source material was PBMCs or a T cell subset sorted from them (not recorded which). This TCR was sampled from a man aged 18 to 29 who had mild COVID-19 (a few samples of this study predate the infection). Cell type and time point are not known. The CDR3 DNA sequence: TGTGCCAGCAGCTCTGGGGGAGCTGGCTACACCTTC. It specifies CASSSGGAGYTF.